A selection of T cell receptor beta chains follows, all from one sample in a study of blood T cell repertoires in COVID-19. Produced via immunoSEQ multiplex PCR; TCRdb's table is partial and in-frame only. The sample lists tens of thousands of clones, 89% occurring once. The sequenced material came from peripheral blood. Receptors were obtained from a man between 60 and 75 years old with active COVID-19. Each CDR3 is given with its conserved first and last residue. Fields, in order: clone size, J gene, D gene, V gene, CDR3 protein, CDR3 DNA. The D gene is left open where the match is weak. Not every row has a clone size; where given, it reads once, few, many or a size class.

- | TRBJ1-2 | - | TRBV4-3 | CASSQGIQAGYGYTF | TGCGCCAGCAGCCAAGGCATACAGGCCGGCTATGGCTACACCTTC
- | TRBJ2-7 | - | TRBV5-5 | CASNVGLSYEQYF | TGTGCCAGCAACGTGGGACTCTCCTACGAGCAGTACTTC
- | TRBJ2-2 | TRBD2 | TRBV7-2 | CASSQRLAGTGELFF | TGTGCCAGCAGCCAAAGACTAGCAGGAACCGGGGAGCTGTTTTTT
- | TRBJ1-2 | - | TRBV4-1 | CASSPLAGGFLTF | TGCGCCAGCAGCCCCCTGGCCGGGGGATTTCTCACCTTC
- | TRBJ2-1 | - | TRBV6-1 | CASSEELEEQFF | TGTGCCAGCAGTGAAGAACTAGAGGAGCAGTTCTTC
- | TRBJ1-5 | TRBD1 | TRBV5-1 | CASSLGTGNQPQHF | TGCGCCAGCAGCTTAGGGACAGGTAATCAGCCCCAGCATTTT
- | TRBJ2-1 | TRBD1 | TRBV13 | CASSLWGQGQKVEQFF | TGTGCCAGCAGCTTATGGGGACAGGGGCAGAAGGTGGAGCAGTTCTTC
- | TRBJ2-7 | - | TRBV5-1 | CASSYALGGDEQYF | TGCGCCAGCAGCTACGCCCTAGGGGGAGACGAGCAGTACTTC
- | TRBJ1-4 | - | TRBV7-2 | CASSLGGTRGEKLFF | TGTGCCAGCAGCTTAGGGGGGACCAGGGGTGAAAAACTGTTTTTT
- | TRBJ2-7 | - | TRBV27 | CASSLREDYEQYF | TGTGCCAGCAGTTTACGGGAAGACTACGAGCAGTACTTC
- | TRBJ2-3 | TRBD2 | TRBV28 | CATGGGRGQDTDTQYF | TGTGCCACGGGGGGTGGGCGGGGCCAAGATACAGATACGCAGTATTTT
- | TRBJ2-5 | - | TRBV6-2/TRBV6-3 | CASSYPREKGKETQYF | TGTGCCAGCAGTTACCCCCGGGAGAAGGGAAAAGAGACCCAGTACTTC
- | TRBJ2-1 | - | TRBV7-7 | CASSPRATGRNEQFF | TGTGCCAGCAGCCCCCGTGCGACGGGTAGGAATGAGCAGTTCTTC
- | TRBJ2-3 | TRBD2 | TRBV7-9 | CASSIGLAGVSDTQYF | TGTGCCAGCAGCATCGGACTAGCGGGAGTTTCAGATACGCAGTATTTT
- | TRBJ1-1 | - | TRBV28 | CASSLIRENTEAFF | TGTGCCAGCAGTTTAATCAGGGAGAACACTGAAGCTTTCTTT
- | TRBJ2-4 | - | TRBV6-5 | CASSPGSGANIQYF | TGTGCCAGCAGCCCCGGGTCTGGTGCGAACATTCAGTACTTC
- | TRBJ1-5 | - | TRBV16 | CASSRDNQPQHF | TGTGCCAGCAGTCGAGATAATCAGCCCCAGCATTTT
few | TRBJ2-3 | - | TRBV7-3 | CASSLGGTDTQYF | TGTGCCAGCAGCTTAGGAGGCACAGATACGCAGTATTTT
- | TRBJ2-2 | TRBD2 | TRBV6-2/TRBV6-3 | CASSYGTSGTNTGELFF | TGTGCCAGCAGTTATGGGACTAGCGGGACGAACACCGGGGAGCTGTTTTTT
- | TRBJ2-4 | TRBD1 | TRBV2 | CASSEARWDSVKNIQYF | TGTGCCAGCAGTGAAGCGAGGTGGGACAGTGTAAAAAACATTCAGTACTTC
- | TRBJ2-2 | TRBD2 | TRBV11-2 | CASSLGTSGRASGELFF | TGTGCCAGCAGCTTAGGGACTAGCGGGAGGGCGTCCGGGGAGCTGTTTTTT
once | TRBJ1-5 | - | TRBV7-2 | CASSLVQQPQHF | TGTGCCAGCAGCTTAGTTCAACAGCCCCAGCATTTT
- | TRBJ2-1 | - | TRBV28 | CASSSVLGSGNEQFF | TGTGCCAGCAGTTCGGTGCTGGGATCGGGGAATGAGCAGTTCTTC
- | TRBJ1-1 | TRBD1 | TRBV24-1 | CATSDPGQGNTEAFF | TGTGCCACCAGTGATCCGGGACAGGGGAACACTGAAGCTTTCTTT
- | TRBJ1-5 | - | TRBV9 | CASSVGWGRGQPQHF | TGTGCCAGCAGCGTAGGGTGGGGCAGGGGCCAGCCCCAGCATTTT